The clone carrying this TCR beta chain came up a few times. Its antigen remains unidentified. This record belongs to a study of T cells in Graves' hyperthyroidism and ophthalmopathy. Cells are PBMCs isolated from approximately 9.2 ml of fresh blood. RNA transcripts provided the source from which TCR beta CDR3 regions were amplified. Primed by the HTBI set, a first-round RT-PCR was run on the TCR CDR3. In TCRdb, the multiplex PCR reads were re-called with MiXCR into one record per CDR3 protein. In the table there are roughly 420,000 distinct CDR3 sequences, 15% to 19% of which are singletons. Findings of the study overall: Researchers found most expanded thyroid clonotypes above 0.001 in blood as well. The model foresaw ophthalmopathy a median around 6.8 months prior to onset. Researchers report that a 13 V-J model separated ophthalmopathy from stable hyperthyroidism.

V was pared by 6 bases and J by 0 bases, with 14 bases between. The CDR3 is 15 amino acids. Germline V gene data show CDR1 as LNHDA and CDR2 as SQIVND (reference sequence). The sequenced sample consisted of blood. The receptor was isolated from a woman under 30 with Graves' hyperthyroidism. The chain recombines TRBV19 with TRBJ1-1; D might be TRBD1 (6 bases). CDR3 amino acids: CASSMDRLLNTEAFF. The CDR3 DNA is TGTGCCAGTAGCATGGACAGACTTTTGAACACTGAAGCTTTCTTT.